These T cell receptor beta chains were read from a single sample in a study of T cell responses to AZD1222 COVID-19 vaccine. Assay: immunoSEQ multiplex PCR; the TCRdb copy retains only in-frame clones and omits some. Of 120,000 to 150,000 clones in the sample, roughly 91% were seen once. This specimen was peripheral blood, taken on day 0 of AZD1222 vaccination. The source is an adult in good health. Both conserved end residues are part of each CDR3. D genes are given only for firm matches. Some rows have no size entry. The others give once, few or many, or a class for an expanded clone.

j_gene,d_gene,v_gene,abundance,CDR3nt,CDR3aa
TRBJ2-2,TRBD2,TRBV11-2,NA,TGTGCCAGCAGCTCCCGGACTAGCGGGGGCGAGAGAGCCGGGGAGCTGTTTTTT,CASSSRTSGGERAGELFF
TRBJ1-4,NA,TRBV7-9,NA,TGTGCCAGCAGCCCTACCGACGGATTTAATGAAAAACTGTTTTTT,CASSPTDGFNEKLFF
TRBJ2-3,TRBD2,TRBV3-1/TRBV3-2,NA,TGTGCCAGCAGCCGACTAGCGGGGGATCCCACAGATACGCAGTATTTT,CASSRLAGDPTDTQYF
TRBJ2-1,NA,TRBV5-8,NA,TGTGCCAGCAGCGTGCCCAATGAGCAGTTCTTC,CASSVPNEQFF
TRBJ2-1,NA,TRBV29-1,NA,TGCAGCGTTGGGACCTTCCACAATGAGCAGTTCTTC,CSVGTFHNEQFF
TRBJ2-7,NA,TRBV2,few,TGTGCCGGGTCGGTCGGGTCAGTAAGCTCCTACGAGCAGTACTTC,CAGSVGSVSSYEQYF
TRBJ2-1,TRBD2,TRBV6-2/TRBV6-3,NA,TGTGCCAGCAGTCCCCCCGGCGGGGGGGCTGGTGAGCAGTTCTTC,CASSPPGGGAGEQFF
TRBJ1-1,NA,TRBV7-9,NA,TGTGCCGCGGGGGGCGCGAGGACTGAAGCTTTCTTT,CAAGGARTEAFF
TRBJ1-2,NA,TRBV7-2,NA,TGTGCCAGCAGCCAATACGCAGAACTCTATGGCTACACCTTC,CASSQYAELYGYTF
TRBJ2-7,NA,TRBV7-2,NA,TGTGCCAGCAGCTTAGCGAGGCAGCCCTACGAGCAGTACTTC,CASSLARQPYEQYF
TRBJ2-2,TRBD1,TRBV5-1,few,TGCGCCAGCAGGACAGGGGGCGGTGGACGGACCGGGGAGCTGTTTTTT,CASRTGGGGRTGELFF
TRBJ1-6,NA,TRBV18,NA,TGTGCCAGCTCACCCACCCGGCTGGGAGGGTATTCACCCCTCCACTTT,CASSPTRLGGYSPLHF
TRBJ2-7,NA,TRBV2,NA,TGTGCCAGCAGTGAAGCGCTCCGGGTTGAGCAGTACTTC,CASSEALRVEQYF
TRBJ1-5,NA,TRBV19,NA,TGTGCCAGTAGTATAATCCCCCGGGCGGTTCGATCGGGTCAGCCCCAGCATTTT,CASSIIPRAVRSGQPQHF
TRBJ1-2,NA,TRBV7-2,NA,TGTGCCAGCAGCTTAGCGGCAGTAAACTATGGCTACACCTTC,CASSLAAVNYGYTF
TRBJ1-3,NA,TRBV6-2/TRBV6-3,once,TGTGCCAGCAGTTGGGTCTCCTCGGGAAACACCATATATTTT,CASSWVSSGNTIYF
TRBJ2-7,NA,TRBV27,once,TGTGCCAGCAGTTTAGGGCCGGACACCTACGAGCAGTACTTC,CASSLGPDTYEQYF
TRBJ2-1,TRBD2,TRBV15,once,TGTGCCACCGCACAGCCCTCTGGACTAGCGAACAGCTACAATGAGCAGTTCTTC,CATAQPSGLANSYNEQFF
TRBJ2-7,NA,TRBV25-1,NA,TGTGCCAGCAGTGGCGACAGGAATCTCTACGAGCAGTACTTC,CASSGDRNLYEQYF
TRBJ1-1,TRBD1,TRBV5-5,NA,TGTGCCAGTACTTCAGGGGGCTCTTTGAACACTGAAGCTTTCTTT,CASTSGGSLNTEAFF
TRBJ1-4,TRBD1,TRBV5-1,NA,TGCGCCAGCAGACAGACAGGGGAATTTAATGAAAAACTGTTTTTT,CASRQTGEFNEKLFF
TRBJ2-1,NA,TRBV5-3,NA,TGTGCCAGAAGCTTTACGTTCAATGAGCAGTTCTTC,CARSFTFNEQFF